This is a list of T cell receptor beta chains from one sample in a study of lymphopenia after photon versus proton radiotherapy. Repertoires were generated with immunoSEQ multiplex PCR, while TCRdb's copy carries only in-frame clones and drops some. The data show 60,000 or so clones, roughly 87% seen once. Specimen: peripheral blood, collected from a patient treated with proton-based radiotherapy. Receptors were obtained from an elderly man with esophageal cancer. The CDR3 runs from the conserved cysteine through the conserved F or W. The order of the fields is clone size, J gene, V gene, D gene, CDR3 length, CDR3 DNA, CDR3 protein. A D gene is named only where the DNA matches it firmly. A clone size is listed for some rows: how often the clone was seen (once, few, many), or a class if it is expanded.

>NA|TRBJ1-2|TRBV7-2|NA|14
TGTGCCAGCAGCTTAAGTCAGGGGTTCTTCGGCTACACCTTC
CASSLSQGFFGYTF
>NA|TRBJ1-2|TRBV10-2|NA|14
TGCGCCAGCAGGGAGACAGGCTTTAACTATGGCTACACCTTC
CASRETGFNYGYTF
>NA|TRBJ2-7|TRBV11-2|NA|11
TGTGCCAGCAGCCCCAGGGACGAGCAGTACTTC
CASSPRDEQYF
>NA|TRBJ2-3|TRBV5-1|TRBD1|16
TGCGCCAGCAGCTTGCTTGGGACAGGGGCAGGAGATACGCAGTATTTT
CASSLLGTGAGDTQYF
>NA|TRBJ2-3|TRBV29-1|NA|10
TGCAGCGTCAGGACAGATACGCAGTATTTT
CSVRTDTQYF
>NA|TRBJ1-1|TRBV30|NA|13
TGTGCCTGGAGTGTAGACGTTAACACTGAAGCTTTCTTT
CAWSVDVNTEAFF
>NA|TRBJ2-2|TRBV6-1|TRBD1|17
TGTGCCAGCAGTGCGGGGTGGCAGGGGGCTAAAGCCGGGGAGCTGTTTTTT
CASSAGWQGAKAGELFF
>NA|TRBJ2-7|TRBV10-2|NA|11
TGCGCCAGCAGTGAGTCCTACGAGCAGTACTTC
CASSESYEQYF
>NA|TRBJ1-2|TRBV10-2|NA|15
TGCGCCAGCAGTGAGTTAAGGTCTGCTAACTATGGCTACACCTTC
CASSELRSANYGYTF
>NA|TRBJ1-5|TRBV27|TRBD1|14
TGTGCCAGCAGTTACAGGGGGCTCAATCAGCCCCAGCATTTT
CASSYRGLNQPQHF
>NA|TRBJ2-7|TRBV30|TRBD2|12
TGTGCCTGGGGACTAGCGTCTTACGAGCAGTACTTC
CAWGLASYEQYF
>NA|TRBJ1-2|TRBV4-1|TRBD1|14
TGCGCCAGCAGCCAAGAACGGGACAGGGGTGGCTACACCTTC
CASSQERDRGGYTF
>NA|TRBJ2-7|TRBV4-1|NA|15
TGCGCCAGCAGCCAAGCCGAGTTTAGCTCCTACGAGCAGTACTTC
CASSQAEFSSYEQYF
>NA|TRBJ1-2|TRBV5-1|NA|14
TGCGCCAGCAGCTTGGCCCAGGGGACCTATGGCTACACCTTC
CASSLAQGTYGYTF
>NA|TRBJ1-1|TRBV6-1|NA|16
TGTGCCAGCAGTGAACCCCGGACAGCCAGGAACACTGAAGCTTTCTTT
CASSEPRTARNTEAFF
>NA|TRBJ2-7|TRBV12-5|TRBD1|15
TGTGCTAGTGGTTTAGAAGGGGGCCCCTCCTACGAGCAGTACTTC
CASGLEGGPSYEQYF
>NA|TRBJ2-1|TRBV7-3|TRBD2|17
TGTGCCAGCAGCCCAATCGCCGGGACTAGCGGGGGGAATGAGCAGTTCTTC
CASSPIAGTSGGNEQFF
>NA|TRBJ1-6|TRBV7-2|NA|15
TGTGCCAGCAGCTTAGGTTTTCAGATACGGTCACCCCTCCACTTT
CASSLGFQIRSPLHF
>NA|TRBJ2-7|TRBV10-3|TRBD1|15
TGTGCCATCAGAAGATCCCTTTGGACAGGGGTCCCTACCCACTTC
CAIRRSLWTGVPTHF
>NA|TRBJ1-1|TRBV20-1|NA|11
TGCAGTGCCCGAGGGTTGGCTGAAGCTTTCTTT
CSARGLAEAFF
>once|TRBJ1-5|TRBV19|NA|14
TGTGCCAGTAGTATACGGGGGGGCAATCAGCCCCAGCATTTT
CASSIRGGNQPQHF
>few|TRBJ2-2|TRBV19|TRBD1|15
TGTGCCAGTAGGAAGGGGGGACAGGTCACCGGGGAGCTGTTTTTT
CASRKGGQVTGELFF
>NA|TRBJ1-2|TRBV7-2|TRBD1|15
TGTGCCAGCACCCAGGGGGCAGGGGGCAACTATGGCTACACCTTC
CASTQGAGGNYGYTF
>NA|TRBJ2-7|TRBV19|NA|15
TGTGCCAGTAGTATAGACATAAACTTATACTACGAGCAGTACTTC
CASSIDINLYYEQYF
>NA|TRBJ1-3|TRBV7-2|NA|15
TGTGCCAGCAGCTTAGTTGTTGGGTATGGAAACACCATATATTTT
CASSLVVGYGNTIYF